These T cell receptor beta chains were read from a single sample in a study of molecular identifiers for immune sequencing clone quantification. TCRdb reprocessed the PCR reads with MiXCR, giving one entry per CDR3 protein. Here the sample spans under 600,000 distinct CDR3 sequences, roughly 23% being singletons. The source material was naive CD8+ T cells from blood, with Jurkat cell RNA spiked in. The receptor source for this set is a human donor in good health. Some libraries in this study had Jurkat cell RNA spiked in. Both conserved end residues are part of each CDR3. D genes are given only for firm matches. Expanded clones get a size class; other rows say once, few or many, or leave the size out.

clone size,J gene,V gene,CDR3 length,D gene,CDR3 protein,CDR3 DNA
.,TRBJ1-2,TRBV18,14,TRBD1,CASSSDRGPYGYTF,TGTGCCAGCTCATCGGACAGGGGGCCGTATGGCTACACCTTC
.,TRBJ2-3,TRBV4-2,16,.,CASSQDYGGGADTQYF,TGTGCCAGCAGCCAAGATTACGGGGGTGGCGCAGATACGCAGTATTTT
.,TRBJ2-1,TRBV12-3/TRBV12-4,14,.,CASSFKSSYNEQFF,TGTGCCAGCAGTTTTAAAAGCTCCTACAATGAGCAGTTCTTC
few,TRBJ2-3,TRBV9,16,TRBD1,CASSVAEQGSTDTQYF,TGTGCCAGCAGCGTAGCCGAACAGGGGAGCACAGATACGCAGTATTTT
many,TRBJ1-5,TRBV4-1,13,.,CASSQDMRQPQHF,TGCGCCAGCAGCCAAGATATGAGGCAGCCCCAGCATTTT
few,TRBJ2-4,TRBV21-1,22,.,CASSKERKGLAGDFLAKNIQYF,TGTGCCAGCAGCAAGGAGAGAAAGGGACTAGCGGGGGATTTTCTAGCCAAAAACATTCAGTACTTC
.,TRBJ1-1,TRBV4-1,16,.,CASSPGRGAGNTEAFF,TGCGCCAGCAGCCCCGGACGGGGGGCAGGGAACACTGAAGCTTTCTTT
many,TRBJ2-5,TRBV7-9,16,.,CASSLGTGEPQETQYF,TGTGCCAGCAGCTTAGGGACGGGAGAGCCCCAAGAGACCCAGTACTTC
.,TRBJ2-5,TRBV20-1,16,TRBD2,CSARVGGTSGSETQYF,TGCAGTGCTAGAGTCGGAGGGACTAGCGGGAGTGAGACCCAGTACTTC
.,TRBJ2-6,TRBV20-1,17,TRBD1,CSARGGTARPGANVLTF,TGCAGTGCTAGAGGAGGGACAGCTCGCCCTGGGGCCAACGTCCTGACTTTC
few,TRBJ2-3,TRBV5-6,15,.,CASSPWPGSTDTQYF,TGTGCCAGCAGCCCTTGGCCAGGGTCGACAGATACGCAGTATTTT
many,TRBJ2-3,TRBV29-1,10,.,CSVWADTQYF,TGCAGCGTCTGGGCGGATACGCAGTATTTT
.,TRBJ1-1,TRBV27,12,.,CASSFSGDEAFF,TGTGCCAGCAGTTTTTCGGGGGATGAAGCTTTCTTT
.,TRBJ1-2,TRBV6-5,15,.,CASSYAEAGPYGYTF,TGTGCCAGCAGTTACGCCGAGGCGGGACCTTATGGCTACACCTTC
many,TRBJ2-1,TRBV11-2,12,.,CASSLYSQEQFF,TGTGCCAGCAGCTTATATAGTCAGGAGCAGTTCTTC
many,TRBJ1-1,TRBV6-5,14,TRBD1,CASSLMTGAQDAFF,TGTGCCAGCAGCCTTATGACAGGGGCCCAGGACGCTTTCTTT
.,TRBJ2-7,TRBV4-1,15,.,CASSPEKGQQYEQYF,TGCGCCAGCAGCCCAGAGAAAGGACAGCAATACGAGCAGTACTTC
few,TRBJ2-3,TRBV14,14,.,CASSQDGPGDTQYF,TGTGCCAGCAGCCAAGACGGGCCAGGGGATACGCAGTATTTT
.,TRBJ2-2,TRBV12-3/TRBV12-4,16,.,CASSSGTHLNTGELFF,TGTGCCAGCAGCTCGGGGACCCACTTGAACACCGGGGAGCTGTTTTTT
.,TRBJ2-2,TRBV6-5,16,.,CASRRDTAANAGELFF,TGTGCCAGCAGAAGGGACACCGCTGCGAACGCCGGGGAGCTGTTTTTT
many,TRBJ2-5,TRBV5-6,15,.,CASSGRVSGPETQYF,TGTGCCAGCAGCGGAAGGGTGTCGGGCCCGGAGACCCAGTACTTC
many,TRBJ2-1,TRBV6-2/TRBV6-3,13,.,CASSYPVPNEQFF,TGTGCCAGCAGTTACCCCGTGCCCAATGAGCAGTTCTTC
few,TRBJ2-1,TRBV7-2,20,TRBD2,CASSLVLQFLAGWGPNEQFF,TGTGCCAGCAGCTTAGTTTTGCAGTTCCTAGCGGGATGGGGGCCAAATGAGCAGTTCTTC
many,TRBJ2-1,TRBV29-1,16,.,CSVVGKEGGFVNEQFF,TGCAGCGTTGTCGGGAAGGAGGGGGGGTTTGTCAATGAGCAGTTCTTC
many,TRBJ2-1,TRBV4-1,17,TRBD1,CASSQGVGGQGYGEQFF,TGCGCCAGCAGCCAAGGAGTTGGTGGACAGGGGTATGGGGAGCAGTTCTTC
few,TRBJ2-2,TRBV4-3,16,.,CASSQDRIGAHGELFF,TGCGCCAGCAGCCAAGATCGAATAGGGGCCCACGGGGAGCTGTTTTTT
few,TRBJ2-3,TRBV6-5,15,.,CASSYGAGLTDTQYF,TGTGCCAGCAGTTACGGGGCGGGGCTCACAGATACGCAGTATTTT
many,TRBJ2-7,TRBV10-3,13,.,CAIALDGTYEQYF,TGTGCCATCGCCTTGGACGGAACCTACGAGCAGTACTTC
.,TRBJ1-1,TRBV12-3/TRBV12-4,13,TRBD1,CASLRQGNTEAFF,TGTGCCAGCCTGAGACAGGGGAACACTGAAGCTTTCTTT
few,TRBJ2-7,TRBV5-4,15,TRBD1,CASSLATGGTYEQYF,TGTGCCAGCAGCTTGGCGACAGGGGGCACCTACGAGCAGTACTTC